This TCR beta chain derives from a study of blood T cell repertoires in COVID-19. The overall study: COVID-19 samples collected from the United States, Italy and Spain covered acute and convalescent phases. T cells, B-cell-depleted T cells, or PBMCs supplied cDNA or gDNA.

Per the original methods: Researchers report that nucleated cell counts were estimated from reference gene primer amplification. Only in-frame clones appear in the TCRdb table, and some are missing; sequencing was by immunoSEQ multiplex PCR. V, J and clone size were drawn from that table, and D and trimming were deduced from the DNA. Here the sample spans approximately 200,000 clones, around four fifths being singletons. The CDR3 consists of 15 residues. With 2 bases removed from V and 0 bases from J, the gap between germline ends came to 10 bases. CDR1 is MNHEY and CDR2 is SVGAGI in the germline V gene.

The receptor comes from a woman aged 55 to 70 who had recovered from COVID-19. The rearrangement links TRBV6-5 to TRBJ1-1, with D possibly matching TRBD1 (5 bases). Sequencing was carried out using peripheral blood. CDR3 loop: CASSYMGGVNTEAFF. The CDR3 DNA sequence: TGTGCCAGCAGTTACATGGGAGGGGTGAACACTGAAGCTTTCTTT.